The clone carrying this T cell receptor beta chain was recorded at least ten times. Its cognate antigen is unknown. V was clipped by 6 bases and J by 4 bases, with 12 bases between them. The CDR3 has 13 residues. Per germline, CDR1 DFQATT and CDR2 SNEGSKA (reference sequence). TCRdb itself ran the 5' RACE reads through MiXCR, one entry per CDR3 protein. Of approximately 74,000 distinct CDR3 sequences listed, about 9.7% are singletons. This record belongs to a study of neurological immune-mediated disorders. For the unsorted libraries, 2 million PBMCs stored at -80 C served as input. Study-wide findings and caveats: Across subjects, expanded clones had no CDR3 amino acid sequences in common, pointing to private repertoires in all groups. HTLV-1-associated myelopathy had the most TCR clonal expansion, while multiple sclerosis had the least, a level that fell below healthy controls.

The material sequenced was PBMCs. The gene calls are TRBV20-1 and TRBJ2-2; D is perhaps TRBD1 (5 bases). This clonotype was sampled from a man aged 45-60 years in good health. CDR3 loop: CSAGQGGTGELFF. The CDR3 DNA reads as TGCAGTGCGGGGCAGGGTGGCACCGGGGAGCTGTTTTTT.